These T cell receptor beta chains were read from a single sample in a study of untreated major depressive disorder. The assay was immunoSEQ multiplex PCR, and TCRdb's table has in-frame clones only and misses some. This table has 25,000 to 30,000 clones, 90% to 95% appearing once. Sequencing was performed on CD4+ T cells from PBMCs. The receptor set was obtained from a young woman with major depressive disorder. The CDR3 runs from the conserved cysteine through the conserved F or W. The D gene is left open where the match is weak. Size is stated for part of the rows, as once, few or many counts, or as a class when the clone is expanded.

j_call v_call d_call clone_size cdr3_aa cdr3_nt
TRBJ1-2 TRBV10-3 . . CAISTGYGYTF TGTGCCATCAGTACAGGGTATGGCTACACCTTC
TRBJ1-4 TRBV5-6 TRBD1 . CASSFDRAEKLFF TGTGCCAGCAGCTTTGACAGGGCTGAAAAACTGTTTTTT
TRBJ1-5 TRBV28 . . CASSSEGANSNQPQHF TGTGCCAGCAGTTCCGAGGGCGCTAATAGCAATCAGCCCCAGCATTTT
TRBJ2-2 TRBV19 . . CASSSLGGETGELFF TGTGCCAGTAGTTCACTAGGGGGAGAAACCGGGGAGCTGTTTTTT
TRBJ2-7 TRBV12-5 . . CASGGREGIYEQYF TGTGCTAGTGGGGGAAGGGAAGGGATCTACGAGCAGTACTTC
TRBJ1-5 TRBV7-8 . . CASSLGGLSLRQPQHF TGTGCCAGCAGCTTAGGGGGATTGAGCCTCCGTCAGCCCCAGCATTTT
TRBJ2-7 TRBV6-5 . . CASSYGGSLSYEQYF TGTGCCAGCAGTTACGGCGGGTCTCTCTCCTACGAGCAGTACTTC
TRBJ1-2 TRBV29-1 TRBD1 . CSVGSGQGRRYYGYTF TGCAGCGTTGGATCGGGACAGGGAAGGCGATACTATGGCTACACCTTC
TRBJ1-2 TRBV28 TRBD1 . CASSSGQGYYGYTF TGTGCCAGCAGTTCCGGACAGGGCTACTATGGCTACACCTTC
TRBJ1-2 TRBV27 . once CASRDRVYGYTF TGTGCCAGCCGTGACAGAGTCTATGGCTACACCTTC
TRBJ2-2 TRBV5-1 . once CASRMSGELFF TGCGCCAGCAGGATGTCCGGGGAGCTGTTTTTT
TRBJ2-3 TRBV7-7 . . CAPGVFVADTQYF TGTGCCCCGGGGGTGTTTGTTGCAGATACGCAGTATTTT
TRBJ2-7 TRBV27 . . CASRGSSYEQYF TGTGCCAGCAGGGGAAGCTCCTACGAGCAGTACTTC
TRBJ2-7 TRBV9 TRBD1 . CASSQGQRTYEQYF TGTGCCAGCAGTCAGGGACAGCGAACCTACGAGCAGTACTTC
TRBJ1-1 TRBV2 . . CASSPGEITEAFF TGTGCCAGCAGCCCAGGGGAAATCACTGAAGCTTTCTTT
TRBJ2-7 TRBV28 . . CASSYRDEQYF TGTGCCAGCAGTTATAGGGACGAGCAGTACTTC
TRBJ2-7 TRBV7-9 TRBD2 once CASSLSTSGRRYAQYF TGTGCCAGCAGCCTATCAACTAGCGGGAGGAGGTACGCGCAGTACTTC